The 16 T cell receptor beta chains below were found in one sample sequenced in a study of blood T cell repertoires in COVID-19. Repertoires were generated with immunoSEQ multiplex PCR, while TCRdb's copy carries only in-frame clones and drops some. In the table there are fewer than 350,000 clones, approximately 86% of which are singletons. The sample comprised PBMCs or T cells enriched from blood (not recorded which). All receptors derive from a woman aged 25 to 39 who had recovered from COVID-19.

The V call is TRBV5-1, the J call TRBJ1-2, with 11 nucleotides matching TRBD1. CDR1 is SGHRS and CDR2 is YFSETQ in the germline V gene. The CDR3 consists of 17 residues. V dropped 0 bases and J dropped 8; count of bases not matched to a gene: 12. CDR3 DNA: TGCGCCAGCAGCTTGGCCTCCGGGACAGGGGGTCGAGAAGGCTACACCTTC. This translates into CASSLASGTGGREGYTF.

This rearrangement joins TRBV7-8 to TRBJ1-2; 10 bases map to TRBD1. The germline CDR1 and CDR2 sequences are SGHVS and FQNEAQ. This CDR3 region has 14 residues. The trim removed 4 bases at V and 8 bases at J, leaving 7 bases unmatched. The chain's CDR3 is CASSSTGGAGGYTF. Here the CDR3 DNA reads TGTGCCAGCAGCTCGACAGGGGGCGCAGGGGGCTACACCTTC.

The CDR3: CASSLQGVNEKLFF. The CDR3, as DNA: TGTGCCAGCAGCTTACAGGGGGTTAATGAAAAACTGTTTTTT. The J gene is TRBJ1-4, the V gene TRBV5-5; 8 bases are shared with TRBD1. V was pared by 2 bases and J by 4 bases, with 1 base of the junction left unmatched. The germline gives CDR1 SGHKS, CDR2 YYEKEE (reference sequence). The CDR3 is made up of 14 amino acids. Filled out from reference TRBV5-5 and TRBJ1-4, the complete variable domain reads DAGVTQSPTHLIKTRGQQVTLRCSPISGHKSVSWYQQVLGQGPQFIFQYYEKEERGRGNFPDRFSARQFPNYSSELNVNALLLGDSALYLCASSLQGVNEKLFFGSGTQLSVL.

V gene TRBV28 combines with J gene TRBJ1-1; weak D call: TRBD1 (5 bases). This CDR3 is built from 13 residues. The germline V gene has CDR1 MDHEN and CDR2 SYDVKM. Between the trimmed V and J ends, which lost 4 bases and 6 bases, there was a span of 12 bases. DNA of the CDR3: TGTGCCAGCAGTTCTCGGACACCACCTGAAGCTTTCTTT. It encodes CASSSRTPPEAFF. The full variable domain, completed using reference TRBV28 and TRBJ1-1, is DVKVTQSSRYLVKRTGEKVFLECVQDMDHENMFWYRQDPGLGLRLIYFSYDVKMKEKGDIPEGYSVSREKKERFSLILESASTNQTSMYLCASSSRTPPEAFFGQGTRLTVV.

The CDR3 reads CASSLGRNIRPSNQPQHF. CDR3 in DNA: TGTGCCAGCAGTTTGGGCAGGAACATTAGACCTAGCAATCAGCCCCAGCATTTT. The chain is built from TRBV28 and TRBJ1-5; D not resolved. Per germline, CDR1 MDHEN and CDR2 SYDVKM. This CDR3 comprises 18 residues. V was cut by 3 bases and J by 0 bases, with 18 bases left in between.

This clone has a single count. This sequence joins TRBV2 and TRBJ1-1, with D perhaps TRBD1 (6 bases). Germline V CDR1 and CDR2: SNHLY, FYNNEI. The CDR3 totals 14 residues. The V gene lost 2 bases and the J gene lost 1 base, with 8 bases spanning the gap. In DNA form, the CDR3 reads TGTGCCAGCAGTGAACAGGGGAAGAACACTGAAGCTTTCTTT. Its protein product is CASSEQGKNTEAFF.

The chain joins TRBV5-1 to TRBJ1-5; the D gene is possibly TRBD1 (6 bases). CDR1 SGHRS and CDR2 YFSETQ come from the germline V gene. Between the trimmed V and J ends, which lost 5 bases and 0 bases, there was a span of 12 bases. The CDR3 contains 15 residues. DNA for the CDR3: TGCGCCAGCAGACCTCGGACAGATAGCAATCAGCCCCAGCATTTT. This gives the protein CASRPRTDSNQPQHF.

V and J are TRBV21-1 and TRBJ2-1; the table's TRBD1 call for D was not verified on the DNA. TRBV21-1 represents a pseudogene. The CDR3 has 13 residues. The CDR3, as DNA: TGTGCCAGCAGCAGAGGCAGGGACAGGCCCATGTTCTTC. It yields the protein CASSRGRDRPMFF.

V and J are TRBV29-1 and TRBJ2-3; D is unresolved. Trimming pared 5 bases from V and 11 bases from J, leaving 14 bases between. This CDR3 is built from 11 residues. The germline CDR1 and CDR2 sequences are SQVTM and ANQGSEA. The CDR3 loop is CSVFPDSRQYF. CDR3 DNA sequence: TGCAGCGTTTTCCCCGACTCACGGCAGTATTTT.

This rearrangement joins TRBV6-5 to TRBJ2-7; TRBD1 aligns across 9 bases. CDR1 and CDR2 (germline): MNHEY, SVGAGI. The CDR3 length is 15 residues. The V and J ends lost 0 bases and 3 bases, in that order; junction bases with no gene match: 3. The CDR3 DNA follows: TGTGCCAGCAGTTACTCCGGGACAGGGAGCTACGAGCAGTACTTC. It specifies CASSYSGTGSYEQYF.

This clone was recorded a few times. The chain combines TRBV27 with TRBJ2-7, with D possibly being TRBD2 (6 bases). This CDR3 spans 13 amino acids. Looked up from germline, CDR1 is MNHEY and CDR2 is SMNVEV (reference sequence). Trimming left V 3 bases short and J 1 base short, with 7 bases between. DNA of the CDR3: TGTGCCAGCAGTTTTGCGGGGTCCTACGAGCAGTACTTC. Translated, it gives CASSFAGSYEQYF.

The J gene is TRBJ2-3, the V gene TRBV27; D not resolved. The ends were cut back, 6 bases at V and 0 bases at J, with 13 bases in the middle. CDR3 length: 15 residues. The germline gives CDR1 MNHEY, CDR2 SMNVEV (reference sequence). CDR3 amino acids: CASSPLSRSTDTQYF. The CDR3 DNA is TGTGCCAGCAGCCCCCTCTCCCGGAGCACAGATACGCAGTATTTT.

The gene calls are TRBV19 and TRBJ1-2; the D is unclear. The CDR3 has 12 residues. Between the trimmed V and J ends, which lost 6 bases and 8 bases, there was a span of 13 bases. The germline CDR1 and CDR2 sequences are LNHDA and SQIVND (reference sequence). CDR3 sequence: CASRLPESGYTF. The CDR3, as DNA: TGTGCCAGTAGGCTCCCGGAGTCCGGCTACACCTTC.

The chain combines TRBV11-2 with TRBJ2-5; 8 bases match TRBD1. Trimming removed 2 bases from V and 5 bases from J; junction bases left unmatched: 7. CDR1 is SGHAT, CDR2 FQNNGV, per germline. The CDR3 extends over 15 amino acids. The CDR3 loop is CASSLTGGSGETQYF. CDR3 DNA: TGTGCCAGCAGCTTAACAGGGGGGAGCGGGGAGACCCAGTACTTC.

This clone was detected only once. The chain is built from TRBV7-3 and TRBJ2-5, with 8 positions matching TRBD1. Germline V gives CDR1 SGHTA, CDR2 FQGTGA. The CDR3 has 16 amino acids. The ends lost 5 bases at V and 3 bases at J; junction bases unmatched: 11. CDR3 loop: CASSGQGSGLKETQYF. As DNA, the CDR3 is TGTGCCAGCAGCGGACAGGGCTCTGGTCTAAAAGAGACCCAGTACTTC.

The CDR3 DNA reads as TGTGCCAGCATCGAGTCAAGGGGCGGCAGTGGCTACACCTTC. This codes for CASIESRGGSGYTF. The rearrangement links TRBV28 to TRBJ1-2; tentatively, D is TRBD1 (5 bases). The CDR3 is 14 amino acids. The V gene's germline CDR1 is MDHEN and CDR2 SYDVKM. Deletions cut 7 bases from V and 7 bases from J, with 19 bases between.